A single sample gave rise to the 20 T cell receptor beta chains below, sequenced in a study of graft-versus-host responses after intestinal transplantation. Assay: immunoSEQ multiplex PCR; the TCRdb copy retains only in-frame clones and omits some. The sample records around 17,000 clones, approximately 86% being singletons. Grafts had their tissue processed, releasing intraepithelial and lamina propria lymphocytes. Sequencing was performed on ileum tissue, taken 17 days after transplant. The receptor source for this set is a human patient who received an intestinal transplant, so some T cells may come from the graft donor.

The rearrangement uses TRBV7-2 and TRBJ2-3; the D gene could be TRBD1 or TRBD2 (5 bases each). Trimming shortened V by 5 bases and J by 0 bases, and 15 bases separated the two germline ends. The CDR3 is 16 amino acids. Germline values: CDR1 SGHTA, CDR2 FQGNSA. This CDR3 is CASSTGDHISTDTQYF. The CDR3 nucleotides are TGTGCCAGCAGCACCGGGGACCACATTAGCACAGATACGCAGTATTTT.

About this clone itself: This sample includes further DNA sequences coding for the same CDR3. The rearrangement joins TRBV5-1 to TRBJ2-6; no clear D gene. This CDR3 region has 17 residues. Trimming shortened V by 0 bases and J by 1 base, and 11 bases separated the two germline ends. Germline CDR1 and CDR2: SGHRS and YFSETQ. The CDR3 reads CASSLGDVGSGANVLTF. The CDR3 nucleotides are TGCGCCAGCAGCTTGGGGGATGTGGGTTCTGGGGCCAACGTCCTGACTTTC.

The chain links TRBV30 to TRBJ1-3; perhaps TRBD1 as D (5 bases). CDR1 and CDR2 from the germline V gene are GTSNPN and SVGIG (reference sequence). The length of the CDR3 is 18 residues. The germline V and J ends were trimmed by 3 bases and 3 bases, with 24 bases remaining between them. DNA for the CDR3: TGTGCCTGGAGGGGGGGTAGGGATGCGGGCTCTTTTGGAAACACCATATATTTT. Its protein product is CAWRGGRDAGSFGNTIYF.

The J gene is TRBJ2-1, the V gene TRBV5-1, with TRBD1 identical over 9 bases. The germline gives CDR1 SGHRS, CDR2 YFSETQ. The CDR3 loop spans 16 amino acids. The J segment lost 4 bases and the V segment lost 0 bases, leaving 5 bases of the junction unmatched. CDR3: CASSLGGQGLYNEQFF. As DNA, the CDR3 is TGCGCCAGCAGCTTGGGGGGACAGGGACTGTACAATGAGCAGTTCTTC.

V gene TRBV9 combines with J gene TRBJ2-6; unclear D gene. The CDR3 has 17 amino acids. The V end lost 0 bases, the J end lost 0 bases, and 10 bases lay between the germline ends. Germline CDR1 SGDLS, CDR2 YYNGEE. The CDR3, as DNA: TGTGCCAGCAGCGTAGGGACGGGTTACTCTGGGGCCAACGTCCTGACTTTC. It translates to CASSVGTGYSGANVLTF. Complete variable domain (other parts from reference TRBV9 and TRBJ2-6): DSGVTQTPKHLITATGQRVTLRCSPRSGDLSVYWYQQSLDQGLQFLIQYYNGEERAKGNILERFSAQQFPDLHSELNLSSLELGDSALYFCASSVGTGYSGANVLTFGAGSRLTVL.

This clone was detected a few times. Additional DNA sequences in this sample encode the identical CDR3. The rearrangement links TRBV28 to TRBJ1-4; TRBD1 is a possible D gene (5 bases). Germline CDR1 and CDR2: MDHEN and SYDVKM. V shed 7 bases and J shed 8 bases, with 14 bases lying between them. The CDR3 spans 13 residues. Written as DNA, the CDR3 is TGTGCCAGCATCAGGCAGGGTAGAGAAAAACTGTTTTTT. Translation gives CASIRQGREKLFF.

The CDR3 DNA follows: TGTGCCAGCAGTTCAACAGGGGGCGAAGAGACCCAGTACTTC. This sequence encodes CASSSTGGEETQYF. The genes are TRBV27 and TRBJ2-5; 9 positions agree with TRBD1. Germline V lookup: CDR1 MNHEY, CDR2 SMNVEV (reference sequence). This CDR3 region has 14 residues. Trimming took 4 bases from V and 3 from J; bases not matched to a gene: 3.

The CDR3 protein is CASSPGGREQYF. CDR3 nucleotides: TGTGCCAGCAGCCCGGGGGGTCGCGAGCAGTACTTC. The J gene is TRBJ2-7, the V gene TRBV11-3; 7 bases are a match to TRBD2. The CDR3 is 12 residues long. Germline values: CDR1 SGHNT, CDR2 YENEEA. The trim removed 5 bases at V and 6 bases at J, leaving 4 bases unmatched.

As to this clone: Compared with germline, one end of the junction differs, possibly owing to a read error. V gene TRBV7-7 combines with J gene TRBJ2-1; weak D call: TRBD2 (5 bases). The CDR3 spans 18 residues. The germline CDR1 and CDR2 sequences are SSHAT and FNYEAQ (reference sequence). CDR3 DNA sequence: TGTGCTAGCAGCTTACGTATTCCAAGGGAGTCCCAACGCGATGAGCAGTTCTTC. Translated: CASSLRIPRESQRDEQFF.

This clone was seen a handful of times. The chain is built from TRBV5-6 and TRBJ2-7, with TRBD2 matching over 11 bases. This CDR3 is 16 amino acids long. The germline gives CDR1 SGHDT, CDR2 YYEEEE. J was trimmed by 4 bases and V by 1 base; bases with no gene match: 7. The CDR3 protein is CASSLYSSSGRYEQYF. The DNA of the CDR3 is TGTGCCAGCAGCTTGTATTCCTCTAGCGGGAGGTACGAGCAGTACTTC.

The chain is built from TRBV9 and TRBJ2-7, with 7 bases that match TRBD2. The length of the CDR3 is 13 residues. V shed 6 bases and J 3 bases; nucleotides not matched to a gene: 6. Germline lookup yields CDR1 SGDLS and CDR2 YYNGEE. The CDR3 nucleotides read TGTGCCAGCACCGAGCGGGAAAACTACGAGCAGTACTTC. It is translated as CASTERENYEQYF. Together with reference TRBV9 and TRBJ2-7, the CDR3 gives the full variable domain: DSGVTQTPKHLITATGQRVTLRCSPRSGDLSVYWYQQSLDQGLQFLIQYYNGEERAKGNILERFSAQQFPDLHSELNLSSLELGDSALYFCASTERENYEQYFGPGTRLTVT.

This chain connects TRBV10-3 to TRBJ2-7; tentatively, D is TRBD1 or TRBD2 (5 bases each). Germline V lookup: CDR1 ENHRY, CDR2 SYGVKD. The V end lost 3 bases, the J end lost 2 bases, and 14 bases lay between the germline ends. This CDR3 is 15 amino acids long. The CDR3 DNA sequence: TGTGCCATCAGTGAAGAGTGGGACGGACCCTACGAGCAGTACTTC. Amino acid sequence: CAISEEWDGPYEQYF.

The gene calls are TRBV7-9 and TRBJ2-1, with TRBD1 identical over 9 bases. The CDR3 runs to 14 residues. Trimming cost V 5 bases and J 8 bases; bases outside gene matches: 7. CDR1 and CDR2 from the germline V gene are SEHNR and FQNEAQ (reference sequence). CDR3 DNA: TGTGCCAGCAGCGTATGGGACAGGGCTTATGAGCAGTTCTTC. It codes for CASSVWDRAYEQFF.

The count of this clone is one. V is TRBV4-1 and J is TRBJ2-1; 7 nucleotides agree with TRBD2. The CDR3 is 15 amino acids. The V and J ends lost 1 base and 7 bases, in that order; junction bases with no gene match: 7. CDR1 and CDR2 (germline): MGHRA, YSYEKL. The CDR3 is CASSQVPGGVNEQFF. The CDR3 bases are TGCGCCAGCAGCCAAGTACCGGGAGGAGTTAATGAGCAGTTCTTC.

The chain joins TRBV6-5 to TRBJ2-7, with 9 bases that match TRBD1. Trimming cost V 4 bases and J 2 bases; bases outside gene matches: 3. The length of the CDR3 is 14 residues. Germline V gene lookup returns CDR1 MNHEY and CDR2 SVGAGI. CDR3 coding DNA: TGTGCCAGCAGTTCGAGGGACAGGGCCTACGAGCAGTACTTC. This gives the protein CASSSRDRAYEQYF.

This rearrangement joins TRBV6-1 to TRBJ1-5; D is uncertain. The V gene lost 6 bases and the J gene lost 5 bases, with 17 bases spanning the gap. Germline V gene sequence: CDR1 MNHNS, CDR2 SASEGT. The CDR3 covers 15 residues. CDR3 sequence (DNA): TGTGCCAGCAGGGTGAAAGGAGACCCTCATCAGCCCCAGCATTTT. Its translation is CASRVKGDPHQPQHF.

V is TRBV6-4 and J is TRBJ2-5; a possible D gene is TRBD2 (7 bases). The CDR3 totals 17 residues. Trimming cost V 0 bases and J 9 bases, with 23 bases left between them. Germline V lookup: CDR1 MRHNA, CDR2 SNTAGT. The CDR3 loop reads CASSDSGGGASPWAQYF. CDR3 bases: TGTGCCAGCAGTGACTCGGGCGGGGGCGCGTCCCCTTGGGCCCAGTACTTC.

The V gene is TRBV5-6, the J gene TRBJ2-7, with D possibly being TRBD1 (6 bases). The V end lost 4 bases, the J end lost 6 bases, and 26 bases lay between the germline ends. Per germline, CDR1 SGHDT and CDR2 YYEEEE. This CDR3 region has 17 residues. In nucleotides, the CDR3 is TGTGCCAGCAGCCTACTACCAACGACAGGTCCGGGGCGCGAGCAGTACTTC. Protein sequence: CASSLLPTTGPGREQYF. Full variable domain (rest looked up from reference TRBV5-6 and TRBJ2-7): DAGVTQSPTHLIKTRGQQVTLRCSPKSGHDTVSWYQQALGQGPQFIFQYYEEEERQRGNFPDRFSGHQFPNYSSELNVNALLLGDSALYLCASSLLPTTGPGREQYFGPGTRLTVT.

The genes are TRBV30 and TRBJ1-2; D not certain. V lost 3 bases and J lost 2, with 10 bases in between. The germline V gene encodes CDR1 GTSNPN and CDR2 SVGIG (reference sequence). The CDR3 runs to 13 residues. In DNA form, the CDR3 reads TGTGCCTGGAGCCACAGCTCCAACTATGGCTACACCTTC. Protein sequence: CAWSHSSNYGYTF.

The genes are TRBV5-1 and TRBJ1-2; 7 bases fit TRBD1. The CDR3 is made up of 14 amino acids. Germline-derived CDR1 and CDR2 are SGHRS and YFSETQ. Losses at the gene ends were 4 bases for V and 3 bases for J; bases not matched to a gene: 6. The CDR3 DNA reads as TGCGCCAGCAGCGCGGGACAGCCCTACTATGGCTACACCTTC. Its protein is CASSAGQPYYGYTF. Drawing the rest from reference TRBV5-1 and TRBJ1-2, the complete variable domain is KAGVTQTPRYLIKTRGQQVTLSCSPISGHRSVSWYQQTPGQGLQFLFEYFSETQRNKGNFPGRFSGRQFSNSRSEMNVSTLELGDSALYLCASSAGQPYYGYTFGSGTRLTVV.